This TCR beta chain is drawn from a study of PD-L1 blockade in urothelial cancer (dated by TCRdb to about 2017). For the study in its entirety: Therapy was started in the mid-2010s for all patients, and atezolizumab 1,200 mg was administered intravenously every 3 weeks. About nine tenths of the roughly 30 patients were males with bladder-origin urothelial cancer, and about 60% of the roughly 29 reported a prior smoking history. Patients had an ECOG performance status of 0 or 1 and had received between 0 and 3 prior chemotherapy regimens. Blood samples were analyzed at 3 weeks after treatment start (second dose) and at 6 weeks after treatment start. A median of around 150,000 T cells and approximately 83,000 unique TCRs was obtained from blood samples, and a median clonality of approximately 0.08 was observed. The study, an exploratory multi-omic analysis, examined somatic, immune and clinical correlates of response to PD-L1 blockade with atezolizumab in urothelial cancer. Pretreatment tumor samples, along with matched peripheral blood collected serially before and after atezolizumab treatment, underwent TCR sequencing. Durable clinical benefit was defined as a progression-free survival longer than 6 months, and TCR features were additionally tested against progression-free survival and overall survival. In the same patients, whole exome sequencing and RNA sequencing of pretreatment tumors were performed in addition to TCR sequencing. Durable clinical benefit was achieved by nine patients but not by the remaining 20. Pretreatment blood TCR-seq was available for 27 to 30 patients, at least one posttreatment blood collection was obtained for 24 patients, and tumor TCR-seq was available for 24 patients.

To estimate absolute template abundance from read counts, synthetic TCR analog templates were spiked into each PCR. Using the immunoSEQ assay, TCRbeta CDR3 regions were amplified from genomic DNA with bias-controlled V and J gene primers. Rearranged TCRbeta segments were sequenced at approximately 20X coverage. The original pipeline was this. Sequencing errors were corrected by clustering and CDR3s were annotated against IMGT to assign V, D and J genes. Downstream analyses used only productive TCRbeta rearrangements, leaving out any out-of-frame or stop-codon sequences. Clonality was computed as one minus Shannon entropy normalized by the log of the number of unique productive sequences. Clones differing between time points or between blood and tumor were identified by Fisher's exact test with Benjamini-Hochberg correction at adjusted p below 0.01. TCRdb provides this immuneACCESS table in a form limited to in-frame rearrangements. Some clones are lacking; in checked studies, under half of them reflect an unresolved V gene, and why the rest are absent is not known. V, J and clone size were drawn from that table, and D and trimming were deduced from the DNA. The sample records about 88,000 clones, roughly nine tenths of which are singletons. Over 9% of the sample is held by the ten biggest clonotypes.

Overall study results and their limits: At 3 weeks after the start of treatment, tumor-associated TCR clones in peripheral blood had expanded more in patients with durable benefit (n ≈ 22, p = 0.022). A pretreatment peripheral blood TCR clonality below the median was linked to improved progression-free and overall survival. Because of the small sample size (n ≈ 27) and the many exploratory analyses performed, the results are intended to be regarded as hypothesis-generating.

In regard to this clone: Its antigen is not yet known. No base qualities exist here, and no much larger clone lies one base off it.

The cohort included some 30 patients with locally advanced or metastatic urothelial carcinoma who were treated at Memorial Sloan Kettering on a trial protocol. Peripheral blood mononuclear cells were collected pretreatment and during treatment, with between 1 and 8 total time points per patient. The Qiagen DNeasy Blood extraction kit was used to purify genomic DNA from total PBMCs and tumor samples. Collected pretreatment and during treatment, PBMCs were isolated and stored as previously described. The receptor was derived from a man aged 55 to 70 with urothelial cancer. Sample: PBMCs, taken around atezolizumab (anti-PD-L1) treatment.

The DNA sequence is TGTGCCAGCAGCGTTCAGTTGTTCGGGGCCAACGTCCTGACTTTC. This translates into CASSVQLFGANVLTF. The chain employs TRBV9 and TRBJ2-6, with the identity of the D gene unclear. Looking up the germline V gene yields CDR1 SGDLS and CDR2 YYNGEE. From the cysteine up to the phenylalanine, the CDR3 has a length of 15 residues. The only DNA kept is the CDR3, 45 bases in frame from the first base. V is clipped by 2 bases and J by 4 bases, and the sequence between their germline boundaries is 10 bases long.